The next 8 T cell receptor beta chains were all read from a single sample in a study of blood T cells in healthy people across ages. A sample-barcoded 5' primer and a J-beta primer mix were used in a second PCR of roughly 7 to 11 cycles. Each CDR3 protein gets one entry after TCRdb re-called the 5' RACE reads with MiXCR. The repertoire holds roughly 800,000 distinct CDR3 sequences, with roughly 60% as singletons. Material for sequencing was blood. The receptors originated from a man aged 25 to 40 in good health.

This sequence joins TRBV5-1 and TRBJ1-1, with no clear D. This CDR3 is built from 15 residues. V gave up 5 bases and J gave up 0 bases, with 14 bases separating them. Germline loops: CDR1 SGHRS, CDR2 YFSETQ. CDR3 in amino acids: CASRRTRRMNTEAFF. The DNA for the CDR3 is TGCGCCAGCAGAAGGACCAGGCGGATGAACACTGAAGCTTTCTTT.

This clonotype came up a few times. This sequence joins TRBV7-9 and TRBJ2-4, with D maybe TRBD2 (7 bases). From germline, CDR1 is SEHNR and CDR2 FQNEAQ (reference sequence). The CDR3 is made up of 15 amino acids. V lost 6 bases, J lost 5 bases, and 17 bases lay in between. CDR3 residues: CASSQRGGGENIQYF. The CDR3, as DNA: TGTGCCAGCAGTCAAAGAGGGGGAGGGGAAAACATTCAGTACTTC.

This chain links TRBV6-5 with TRBJ2-7; TRBD1 might be the D (5 bases). Trimming shortened V by 5 bases and J by 1 base, and 9 bases separated the two germline ends. Germline CDR1 MNHEY, CDR2 SVGAGI. The CDR3 has 13 residues. CDR3 sequence reads: CASSKQESYEQYF. CDR3 DNA sequence: TGTGCCAGCAGTAAACAGGAGTCCTACGAGCAGTACTTC.

The V gene is TRBV28, the J gene TRBJ2-7; D is unclear. The CDR3 contains 13 residues. V was shortened by 6 bases and J by 0 bases, with 9 bases between the two germline ends. CDR1 MDHEN and CDR2 SYDVKM come from the germline V gene. CDR3 amino acids: CASRNSNSYEQYF. The CDR3 DNA follows: TGTGCCAGCAGAAACAGCAACTCCTACGAGCAGTACTTC. The whole variable domain, filled in from reference TRBV28 and TRBJ2-7, reads DVKVTQSSRYLVKRTGEKVFLECVQDMDHENMFWYRQDPGLGLRLIYFSYDVKMKEKGDIPEGYSVSREKKERFSLILESASTNQTSMYLCASRNSNSYEQYFGPGTRLTVT.

The rearrangement uses TRBV12-3 or TRBV12-4 and TRBJ2-1, with a tentative D call TRBD1 (5 bases). There are 13 residues in the CDR3. V was pared by 6 bases and J by 6 bases, with 12 bases between. The CDR3 sequence: CASSFGQFNEQFF. The CDR3 DNA is TGTGCCAGCAGCTTTGGACAATTCAATGAGCAGTTCTTC.

This chain connects TRBV4-1 to TRBJ1-2, with D perhaps matching TRBD1 (5 bases). Deletions cut 3 bases from V and 8 bases from J, with 10 bases between. In germline, CDR1 is MGHRA, CDR2 YSYEKL. The CDR3 length is 12 residues. For the CDR3, the DNA is TGCGCCAGCAGCCAGGACGACAGAGGCTACACCTTC. Translation: CASSQDDRGYTF.

This clonotype was detected a few times. The chain links TRBV5-1 to TRBJ1-1, with D possibly matching TRBD1 (5 bases). V lost 0 bases, J lost 9 bases, and 9 bases lay in between. This CDR3 region has 12 residues. Germline V lookup: CDR1 SGHRS, CDR2 YFSETQ. CDR3 nucleotides: TGCGCCAGCAGCTTGGTGGGGGGGAAAGCTTTCTTT. Encoded protein: CASSLVGGKAFF.

This clonotype was seen only a few times. The chain recombines TRBV20-1 with TRBJ2-1; possibly TRBD1 or TRBD2 for D (6 bases each). The germline V and J ends were trimmed by 1 base and 7 bases, with 20 bases remaining between them. Germline V gives CDR1 DFQATT, CDR2 SNEGSKA (reference sequence). This CDR3 is 16 amino acids long. The CDR3 nucleotides are TGCAGTGCTAGAGCGGGGGCAGCTTCGAGGTGGAATGAGCAGTTCTTC. The encoded protein is CSARAGAASRWNEQFF.